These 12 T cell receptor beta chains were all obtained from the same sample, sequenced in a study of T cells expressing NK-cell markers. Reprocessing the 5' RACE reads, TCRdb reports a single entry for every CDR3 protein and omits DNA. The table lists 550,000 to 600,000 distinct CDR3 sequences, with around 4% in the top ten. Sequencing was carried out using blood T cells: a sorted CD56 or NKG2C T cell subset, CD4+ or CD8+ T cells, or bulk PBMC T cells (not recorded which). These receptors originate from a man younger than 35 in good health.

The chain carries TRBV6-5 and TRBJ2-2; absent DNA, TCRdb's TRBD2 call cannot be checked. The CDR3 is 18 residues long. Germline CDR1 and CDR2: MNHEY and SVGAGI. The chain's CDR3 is CASSYSGVAGGLTGELFF.

CDR3 region: CASSLAFGGIYEQYF. The genes are TRBV7-2 and TRBJ2-7; TCRdb selects TRBD2, and the lack of DNA leaves this call unchecked. The CDR3 is 15 amino acids. The germline gives CDR1 SGHTA, CDR2 FQGNSA.

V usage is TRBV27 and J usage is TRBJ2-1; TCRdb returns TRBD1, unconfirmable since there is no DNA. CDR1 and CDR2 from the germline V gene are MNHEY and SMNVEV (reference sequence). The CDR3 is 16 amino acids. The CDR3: CASSLDGIRTYNEQFF.

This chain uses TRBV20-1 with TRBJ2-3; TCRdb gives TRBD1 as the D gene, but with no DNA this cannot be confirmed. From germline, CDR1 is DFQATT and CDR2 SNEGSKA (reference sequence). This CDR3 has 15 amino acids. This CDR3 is CSAPGTGRSTDTQYF.

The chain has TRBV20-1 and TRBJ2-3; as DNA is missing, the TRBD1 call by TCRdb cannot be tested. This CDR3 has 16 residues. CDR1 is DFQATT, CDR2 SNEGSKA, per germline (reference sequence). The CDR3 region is CSARAGAPGDGDTQYF.

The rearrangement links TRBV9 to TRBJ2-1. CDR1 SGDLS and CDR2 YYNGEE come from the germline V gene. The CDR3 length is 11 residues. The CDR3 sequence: CASSVTNEQFF.

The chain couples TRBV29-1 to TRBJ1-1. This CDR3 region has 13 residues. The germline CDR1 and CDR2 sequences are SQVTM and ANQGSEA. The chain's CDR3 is CSVKGTMNTEAFF. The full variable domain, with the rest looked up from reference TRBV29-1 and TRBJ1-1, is SAVISQKPSRDICQRGTSLTIQCQVDSQVTMMFWYRQQPGQSLTLIATANQGSEATYESGFVIDKFPISRPNLTFSTLTVSNMSPEDSSIYLCSVKGTMNTEAFFGQGTRLTVV.

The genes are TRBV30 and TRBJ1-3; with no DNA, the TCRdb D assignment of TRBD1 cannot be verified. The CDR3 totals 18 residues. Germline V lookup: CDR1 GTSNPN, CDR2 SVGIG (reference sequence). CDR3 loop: CAWNFLDRESRFGNTIYF.

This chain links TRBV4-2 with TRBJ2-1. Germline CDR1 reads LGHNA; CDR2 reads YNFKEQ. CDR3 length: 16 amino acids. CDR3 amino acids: CASSPELGAPYNEQFF.

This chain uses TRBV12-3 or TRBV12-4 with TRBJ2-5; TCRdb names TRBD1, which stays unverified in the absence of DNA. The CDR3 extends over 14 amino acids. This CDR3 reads CASSPGTGLETQYF.

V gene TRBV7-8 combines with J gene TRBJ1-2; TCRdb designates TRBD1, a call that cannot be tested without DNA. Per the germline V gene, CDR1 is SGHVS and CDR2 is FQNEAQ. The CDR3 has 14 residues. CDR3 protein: CASSSATTDYGYTF.

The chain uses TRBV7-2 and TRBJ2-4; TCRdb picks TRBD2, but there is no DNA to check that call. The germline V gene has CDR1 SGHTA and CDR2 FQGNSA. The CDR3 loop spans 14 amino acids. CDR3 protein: CASGIAGGRNIQYF.